This entry lists 16 T cell receptor beta chains sequenced from one sample in a study of blood T cell repertoires in COVID-19. The method was immunoSEQ multiplex PCR; TCRdb's version includes in-frame clones alone and lacks a portion of them. The data contain approximately 270,000 clones, 90% to 95% of them seen just once; the ten biggest clones take up approximately 1.2%. The sample was PBMCs or T cells enriched from blood (not recorded which). These receptors all stem from a human donor in a cohort exposed to, infected with or recovered from COVID-19 (not recorded which). The donor label of this sample is uncertain.

The J gene is TRBJ2-7, the V gene TRBV29-1; D is possibly TRBD2 (6 bases). The CDR3 is made up of 11 amino acids. The germline V and J ends were trimmed by 4 bases and 5 bases, with 9 bases remaining between them. Germline CDR1 SQVTM, CDR2 ANQGSEA. The CDR3 sequence: CSVGGTHEQYF. The DNA of the CDR3 is TGCAGCGTTGGCGGGACCCACGAGCAGTACTTC.

This sequence joins TRBV6-5 and TRBJ1-3; no clear D. V gave up 0 bases and J gave up 5 bases, with 8 bases separating them. The CDR3 has 14 amino acids. The germline CDR1 and CDR2 sequences are MNHEY and SVGAGI. CDR3 in amino acids: CASSYSGNRNTIYF. The CDR3 DNA reads as TGTGCCAGCAGTTACTCCGGGAATCGAAACACCATATATTTT.

The chain combines TRBV7-2 with TRBJ1-2, with D perhaps matching TRBD1 (6 bases). Per germline, CDR1 SGHTA and CDR2 FQGNSA. V was shortened by 6 bases and J by 3 bases, with 11 bases between the two germline ends. This CDR3 has 13 amino acids. CDR3 sequence (DNA): TGTGCCAGCAGGCTCAGGGGTGACTATGGCTACACCTTC. It is translated as CASRLRGDYGYTF.

The chain has TRBV10-3 and TRBJ1-2; 7 bases agree with TRBD1. V trimming: 4 bases; J trimming: 0 bases; junction bases outside the gene matches: 8. The germline V gene encodes CDR1 ENHRY and CDR2 SYGVKD. This CDR3 contains 16 residues. CDR3 sequence: CAISAHRGRANYGYTF. The CDR3 DNA follows: TGTGCCATCAGTGCTCACAGGGGAAGAGCTAACTATGGCTACACCTTC.

V and J are TRBV28 and TRBJ2-3, with D perhaps TRBD1 (6 bases). This CDR3 is built from 18 residues. CDR1 and CDR2 (germline): MDHEN, SYDVKM. Trimming took off 7 bases at V and 0 bases at J, with 23 bases between the two ends. As DNA, the CDR3 is TGTGCCAGCAATCCACCGGGCGGCAGGGGCTTTAGCACAGATACGCAGTATTTT. Its protein product is CASNPPGGRGFSTDTQYF.

J is TRBJ2-7 and V is TRBV29-1, with 11 nucleotides matching TRBD1. J was trimmed by 6 bases and V by 0 bases; bases with no gene match: 7. In germline, CDR1 is SQVTM, CDR2 ANQGSEA. This CDR3 comprises 15 residues. In nucleotides, the CDR3 is TGCAGCGTTGAAGATTCGGGACAGGGGGACGCCGAGCAGTACTTC. Protein sequence: CSVEDSGQGDAEQYF.

This clone was seen only a few times. The chain recombines TRBV4-1 with TRBJ1-1, with TRBD1 as a possible D gene (6 bases). CDR3 length: 16 residues. Trimming cost V 1 base and J 7 bases, with 19 bases left between them. CDR1 is MGHRA and CDR2 is YSYEKL in the germline V gene. The CDR3 protein is CASSQGRGGRPLEAFF. CDR3 coding DNA: TGCGCCAGCAGCCAAGGGAGGGGGGGACGGCCACTTGAAGCTTTCTTT.

The rearrangement uses TRBV19 and TRBJ2-5; D may be TRBD2 (5 bases). The germline V gene encodes CDR1 LNHDA and CDR2 SQIVND (reference sequence). Trimming cost V 3 bases and J 4 bases, with 12 bases left between them. The CDR3 contains 14 residues. CDR3 coding DNA: TGTGCCAGTAGTATTTCCCGGGATTCAGAGACCCAGTACTTC. This translates into CASSISRDSETQYF.

V is TRBV18 and J is TRBJ2-5, with 7 positions matching TRBD1. The CDR3 contains 14 residues. V was clipped by 3 bases and J by 5 bases; unmatched bases: 6. The V gene's germline CDR1 is KGHSH and CDR2 LQKENI. CDR3 protein: CASSPSGQKETQYF. Here the CDR3 DNA reads TGTGCCAGCTCACCTTCGGGACAGAAGGAGACCCAGTACTTC.

This chain connects TRBV19 to TRBJ1-5; D not resolved. V lost 1 base and J lost 2, with 12 bases in between. The CDR3 runs 16 residues. From germline, CDR1 is LNHDA and CDR2 SQIVND (reference sequence). The CDR3 here is CASSIGGRKGNQPQHF. CDR3 coding DNA: TGTGCCAGTAGTATAGGAGGGAGGAAAGGCAATCAGCCCCAGCATTTT.

The chain joins TRBV6-2 or TRBV6-3 to TRBJ2-1, with 16 bases lining up with TRBD2. CDR3 size: 15 residues. Trimming removed 0 bases from V and 15 bases from J; junction bases left unmatched: 5. Germline V lookup: CDR1 MNHEY, CDR2 SVGEGT. CDR3 nucleotides: TGTGCCAGCAGTTACTCGGGACTAGCGGGGGGGCCCCCGTTCTTC. It specifies CASSYSGLAGGPPFF.

V usage is TRBV14 and J usage is TRBJ2-7, with 9 bases fitting TRBD1. There are 14 residues in the CDR3. Trimming at V came to 4 bases and at J to 6 bases, leaving 7 bases not matched to a gene. Germline V gene sequence: CDR1 SGHDN, CDR2 FVKESK. The CDR3: CASSLPGQGSEQYF. The CDR3 DNA is TGTGCCAGCAGCCTTCCGGGACAGGGATCCGAGCAGTACTTC.

The V gene is TRBV4-3, the J gene TRBJ2-7, with 7 bases lining up with TRBD1. This CDR3 is 17 amino acids long. V lost 0 bases, J lost 4 bases, and 12 bases stayed unmatched. The germline V gene has CDR1 LGHNA and CDR2 YSLEER. The CDR3 bases are TGCGCCAGCAGCCAAGAGGTCCTGGGACAGAGGGCGTACGAGCAGTACTTC. Translation gives CASSQEVLGQRAYEQYF.

The J gene is TRBJ1-2, the V gene TRBV6-5, with D possibly matching TRBD1 (6 bases). Germline V gene data show CDR1 as MNHEY and CDR2 as SVGAGI. The CDR3 length is 16 residues. V dropped 0 bases and J dropped 0 bases, with 11 bases sitting between them. This chain's CDR3 is CASSYSIGGANYGYTF. The CDR3 DNA sequence: TGTGCCAGCAGTTACTCGATAGGGGGAGCTAACTATGGCTACACCTTC.

V usage is TRBV5-1 and J usage is TRBJ2-3; 10 nucleotides match TRBD2. The CDR3 sequence is 16 residues long. Germline trimming cut 2 bases from V and 2 bases from J; bases unmatched to any gene: 5. From germline, CDR1 is SGHRS and CDR2 YFSETQ. DNA of the CDR3: TGCGCCAGCAGCTTAACGGGACTAGCGTTCACAGATACGCAGTATTTT. Protein sequence: CASSLTGLAFTDTQYF.

The V and J genes are TRBV6-5 and TRBJ1-5; 8 nucleotides match TRBD1. With V trimmed by 5 bases and J by 6 bases, 9 bases remained unmatched. The CDR3 is 15 residues long. Germline V gene lookup returns CDR1 MNHEY and CDR2 SVGAGI. The CDR3 reads CASSPTGERGQPQHF. The CDR3 DNA follows: TGTGCCAGCAGTCCGACAGGGGAAAGGGGTCAGCCCCAGCATTTT.